These T cell receptor beta chains were read from a single sample in a study of T-cell reconstitution after alpha-beta-depleted transplantation in children. TCRdb analysed the PCR reads with MiXCR anew, one entry per CDR3 protein. The profile shows around 530,000 distinct CDR3 sequences, about 33% of them singletons. This material consisted of PBMCs from the stem cell graft donor, taken from the stem cell graft. The receptors come from a human donor who donated a stem cell graft to a child with aplastic anemia. CDR3s include the opening cysteine and the closing phenylalanine or tryptophan. The D gene is left open where the match is weak. Rows give clone size only sometimes, using once, few, many, or a class for an expanded clone.

abundance	j_gene	v_gene	d_gene	CDR3aa	CDR3nt
few	TRBJ1-3	TRBV24-1	.	CATSDPNSSGNTIYF	TGTGCCACCAGTGATCCGAATAGCTCTGGAAACACCATATATTTT
few	TRBJ1-5	TRBV4-2	.	CASSNDRSRQPQHF	TGTGCCAGCAGCAACGACAGGTCGAGGCAGCCCCAGCATTTT
.	TRBJ1-5	TRBV6-2/TRBV6-3	.	CASRRDSNQPQHF	TGTGCCAGCAGGCGGGACAGCAATCAGCCCCAGCATTTT
few	TRBJ2-3	TRBV6-1	TRBD2	CASSKLAPSTDTQYF	TGTGCCAGCAGCAAACTAGCGCCTAGCACAGATACGCAGTATTTT
.	TRBJ2-2	TRBV7-2	TRBD1	CASSSRGRGTNTGELFF	TGTGCCAGCAGCTCCCGGGGCAGGGGGACGAACACCGGGGAGCTGTTTTTT
.	TRBJ1-1	TRBV5-1	.	CASKRGADTPGNTEAFF	TGCGCCAGCAAGCGAGGGGCGGACACCCCTGGGAACACTGAAGCTTTCTTT
.	TRBJ2-7	TRBV7-2	TRBD2	CATKRGSGIVGYEQYF	TGTGCCACCAAGCGGGGTAGCGGGATAGTCGGATACGAGCAGTACTTC
.	TRBJ1-1	TRBV5-4	.	CASSLYGQQQAFF	TGTGCCAGCAGCTTGTACGGGCAACAGCAAGCTTTCTTT
.	TRBJ2-7	TRBV9	.	CASSGTQQSPQYF	TGTGCCAGCAGCGGTACACAGCAGTCCCCGCAGTACTTC
.	TRBJ1-1	TRBV20-1	.	CSPDRGTEAFF	TGCAGTCCGGACCGGGGGACTGAAGCTTTCTTT
.	TRBJ1-6	TRBV9	.	CASSADQDRYNSPLHF	TGTGCCAGCAGCGCCGACCAGGACAGATATAATTCACCCCTCCACTTT
once	TRBJ2-6	TRBV4-2	.	CASSQDTTAAGANVLTF	TGTGCCAGCAGCCAAGATACAACAGCCGCTGGGGCCAACGTCCTGACTTTC
.	TRBJ2-5	TRBV29-1	.	CSVAPQGRETQYF	TGCAGCGTTGCCCCACAGGGGAGGGAGACCCAGTACTTC
.	TRBJ1-6	TRBV7-9	TRBD1	CASSLEGTGPSPLHF	TGTGCCAGCAGCTTGGAAGGGACAGGGCCGTCACCCCTCCACTTT
.	TRBJ2-5	TRBV7-9	TRBD1	CASSYGQGQETQYF	TGTGCCAGCAGCTACGGACAGGGACAAGAGACCCAGTACTTC
.	TRBJ1-1	TRBV28	.	CASSLFLGVTGNTEAFF	TGTGCCAGCAGTTTATTTCTCGGTGTTACAGGCAACACTGAAGCTTTCTTT
.	TRBJ1-2	TRBV7-2	TRBD1	CASSVTWGQGVYGYTF	TGTGCCAGCAGCGTGACTTGGGGGCAGGGGGTCTATGGCTACACCTTC
.	TRBJ2-7	TRBV9	.	CASSVGGHLEQYF	TGTGCCAGCAGCGTAGGCGGTCACCTCGAGCAGTACTTC
.	TRBJ2-5	TRBV28	.	CASIKFETQYF	TGTGCCAGCATTAAGTTCGAGACCCAGTACTTC
few	TRBJ2-2	TRBV6-6	TRBD1	CAHRGRTGELFF	TGTGCCCACAGGGGGCGCACCGGGGAGCTGTTTTTT
.	TRBJ1-1	TRBV2	.	CASRRGEAAEAFF	TGTGCCAGCAGGAGGGGGGAGGCGGCTGAAGCTTTCTTT
few	TRBJ1-3	TRBV20-1	.	CSARDRGTGNTIYF	TGCAGTGCTAGAGATCGGGGGACTGGAAACACCATATATTTT
few	TRBJ2-3	TRBV7-9	TRBD2	CASSFEGGPVDTQYF	TGTGCCAGCAGTTTCGAGGGAGGGCCTGTTGATACGCAGTATTTT
few	TRBJ2-7	TRBV20-1	TRBD2	CSAITTGTSGRLDF	TGCAGTGCTATCACGACCGGGACTAGCGGGCGTTTGGACTTC
.	TRBJ1-5	TRBV3-1	.	CASSGFGNQPQHF	TGTGCCAGCAGTGGATTCGGGAATCAGCCCCAGCATTTT
.	TRBJ1-1	TRBV6-5	.	CASSYSFQTPGAFF	TGTGCCAGCAGTTACTCTTTTCAGACCCCGGGGGCTTTCTTT
once	TRBJ2-7	TRBV7-9	TRBD2	CASSPPGTSRSYEQYF	TGTGCCAGCAGCCCTCCTGGGACTAGCCGATCCTACGAGCAGTACTTC
.	TRBJ2-1	TRBV28	TRBD1	CASTTPGTGGNEQFF	TGTGCCAGCACCACCCCCGGGACAGGGGGCAATGAGCAGTTCTTC
few	TRBJ1-5	TRBV7-2	.	CASSVWENQPQHF	TGTGCCAGCAGCGTCTGGGAGAATCAGCCCCAGCATTTT
few	TRBJ2-6	TRBV29-1	.	CSVLLQRDSGANVLTF	TGCAGCGTTCTTTTACAGCGAGACTCTGGGGCCAACGTCCTGACTTTC
few	TRBJ2-7	TRBV5-1	TRBD1	CASNPGGAIYEQYF	TGCGCCAGCAACCCAGGGGGCGCTATCTACGAGCAGTACTTC
.	TRBJ2-7	TRBV27	TRBD2	CASSFHSGLEPYEQYF	TGTGCCAGCAGTTTCCATAGCGGGCTGGAACCCTACGAGCAGTACTTC
many	TRBJ1-1	TRBV13	.	CASSLRVNTEAFF	TGTGCCAGCAGCTTACGGGTGAACACTGAAGCTTTCTTT
few	TRBJ1-5	TRBV7-2	.	CASSFDGDQPQHF	TGTGCCAGCAGCTTCGACGGAGATCAGCCCCAGCATTTT
few	TRBJ1-1	TRBV12-3/TRBV12-4	.	CASSREPNTEAFF	TGTGCCAGCAGCAGGGAGCCGAACACTGAAGCTTTCTTT